These 25 T cell receptor beta chains came from one sample sequenced in a study of blood T cell repertoires in COVID-19. The table came from immunoSEQ multiplex PCR; TCRdb's copy has only in-frame clones and leaves some out. Among about 170,000 clones listed, more than 75% were seen once. Sequencing was performed on peripheral blood. These receptors were collected from a man over 45 who had recovered from COVID-19.

This clone was seen more than once but under ten times. Relative to the germline gene, one junction end is altered; a read error may explain this. The genes are TRBV4-1 and TRBJ2-7; D remains unclear. The germline V gene has CDR1 MGHRA and CDR2 YSYEKL. This CDR3 comprises 11 residues. The CDR3 loop is CASSQGLQVNF. The CDR3 DNA follows: TGCGCCAGCAGCCAAGGCCTTCAGGTGAACTTC.

Only a few counts were recorded for this clone. The chain carries TRBV7-3 and TRBJ1-6, with a weak D call TRBD1 (5 bases). V gave up 1 base and J gave up 9 bases, with 10 bases separating them. The germline gives CDR1 SGHTA, CDR2 FQGTGA. This CDR3 contains 14 residues. The CDR3: CASSLKGSGSPLHF. Written as DNA, the CDR3 is TGTGCCAGCAGCTTAAAGGGGTCAGGTTCACCCCTCCACTTT. Together with reference TRBV7-3 and TRBJ1-6, the CDR3 gives the full variable domain: GAGVSQTPSNKVTEKGKYVELRCDPISGHTALYWYRQSLGQGPEFLIYFQGTGAADDSGLPNDRFFAVRPEGSVSTLKIQRTERGDSAVYLCASSLKGSGSPLHFGNGTRLTVT.

The chain has TRBV4-1 and TRBJ2-5, with D perhaps matching TRBD1 (5 bases). V lost 1 base, J lost 3 bases, and 18 bases lay in between. This CDR3 has 17 amino acids. Germline V CDR1 and CDR2: MGHRA, YSYEKL. This CDR3 reads CASSQVLKTDIKETQYF. CDR3 DNA: TGCGCCAGCAGCCAAGTACTGAAGACAGACATTAAAGAGACCCAGTACTTC.

This chain uses TRBV4-1 with TRBJ1-1, with a weak D call TRBD1 (5 bases). The CDR3 consists of 16 residues. V lost 1 base, J lost 0 bases, and 12 bases lay in between. Looked up from germline, CDR1 is MGHRA and CDR2 is YSYEKL. CDR3: CASSQGAGGVNTEAFF. CDR3 in DNA: TGCGCCAGCAGCCAAGGGGCGGGGGGGGTGAACACTGAAGCTTTCTTT.

The chain joins TRBV7-3 to TRBJ2-1, with TRBD2 matching over 9 bases. V lost 4 bases and J lost 6; bases outside the gene matches: 7. CDR1 SGHTA and CDR2 FQGTGA come from the germline V gene. This CDR3 is 15 amino acids long. This CDR3 reads CASSSLAGQLNEQFF. The DNA of the CDR3 is TGTGCCAGCAGCTCACTAGCGGGTCAACTCAATGAGCAGTTCTTC.

The rearrangement uses TRBV4-3 and TRBJ2-1, with 12 nucleotides matching TRBD2. Trimming took 1 base from V and 6 from J; bases not matched to a gene: 1. This CDR3 region has 15 residues. From germline, CDR1 is LGHNA and CDR2 YSLEER. The CDR3 DNA reads TGCGCCAGCAGCCAAGCTAGCGGGAGGGGCAATGAGCAGTTCTTC. It yields the protein CASSQASGRGNEQFF.

The chain recombines TRBV7-2 with TRBJ2-1; TRBD1 aligns across 9 bases. V lost 1 base and J lost 1; bases outside the gene matches: 5. This CDR3 region has 17 residues. Germline V gene sequence: CDR1 SGHTA, CDR2 FQGNSA. CDR3 nucleotides: TGTGCCAGCAGCTTAGAGGGACAGGGAAGGTCCTACAATGAGCAGTTCTTC. Translation: CASSLEGQGRSYNEQFF.

J is TRBJ1-4 and V is TRBV19, with TRBD1 matching 8 bases. The V segment lost 4 bases and the J segment 7 bases; nucleotides outside the gene matches: 8. CDR3 length: 15 residues. Germline-derived CDR1 and CDR2 are LNHDA and SQIVND (reference sequence). CDR3 in DNA: TGTGCCAGTAGTAGCCAGGGGGCGCGGGGTGAAAAACTGTTTTTT. Translating it yields CASSSQGARGEKLFF. The full variable domain, in which reference TRBV19 and TRBJ1-4 provide the parts outside the CDR3, is DGGITQSPKYLFRKEGQNVTLSCEQNLNHDAMYWYRQDPGQGLRLIYYSQIVNDFQKGDIAEGYSVSREKKESFPLTVTSAQKNPTAFYLCASSSQGARGEKLFFGSGTQLSVL.

The chain recombines TRBV7-2 with TRBJ2-5; weak D call: TRBD1 (6 bases). This CDR3 has 16 amino acids. V lost 5 bases, J lost 6 bases, and 22 bases lay in between. Germline V gene data show CDR1 as SGHTA and CDR2 as FQGNSA. The CDR3 nucleotides are TGTGCCAGCAGCGCGCCCGGGACACAACAGGCGAAGACCCAGTACTTC. Its translation: CASSAPGTQQAKTQYF. The full variable domain, with the rest looked up from reference TRBV7-2 and TRBJ2-5, is GAGVSQSPSNKVTEKGKDVELRCDPISGHTALYWYRQSLGQGLEFLIYFQGNSAPDKSGLPSDRFSAERTGGSVSTLTIQRTQQEDSAVYLCASSAPGTQQAKTQYFGPGTRLLVL.

The chain carries TRBV5-1 and TRBJ1-5, with 9 bases that match TRBD1. Germline assignment: CDR1 SGHRS and CDR2 YFSETQ. After removal of 3 bases from V and 4 bases from J, the junction contained 5 bases not matched to a gene. This CDR3 has 15 residues. CDR3 DNA sequence: TGCGCCAGCAGCTACACAGGGGGCGTAAATCAGCCCCAGCATTTT. Its protein product is CASSYTGGVNQPQHF.

This clone was observed once. The chain combines TRBV13 with TRBJ1-3; maybe TRBD1 (5 bases). The germline gives CDR1 PRHDT, CDR2 FYEKMQ (reference sequence). The CDR3 runs to 16 residues. V was pared by 6 bases and J by 4 bases, with 19 bases between. The CDR3 loop is CASSQPGGLSGNTIYF. The CDR3 DNA is TGTGCCAGCAGTCAACCGGGGGGACTGAGCGGAAACACCATATATTTT.

The rearrangement joins TRBV2 to TRBJ2-2; D possibly corresponds to TRBD1 (5 bases). The germline gives CDR1 SNHLY, CDR2 FYNNEI. The V end was cut by 6 bases, the J end by 8 bases, with 16 bases between. The CDR3 extends over 14 amino acids. The CDR3 DNA reads TGTGCCAGCAGGAGGCCAGGGCTAATAGGGGAGCTGTTTTTT. This sequence encodes CASRRPGLIGELFF.

The CDR3 DNA reads as TGTGCCAGCAGTGGAGGAGCGGCGACCCAAGAGACCCAGTACTTC. It is translated as CASSGGAATQETQYF. V is TRBV6-2 or TRBV6-3 and J is TRBJ2-5, with D possibly being TRBD2 (5 bases). The germline V gene has CDR1 MNHEY and CDR2 SVGEGT. V was cut by 5 bases and J by 1 base, with 14 bases left in between. The CDR3 runs 15 residues.

This CDR3 reads CASSLVQDYEQYF. Written as DNA, the CDR3 is TGTGCCAGCAGCTTAGTACAGGACTACGAGCAGTACTTC. V usage is TRBV7-9 and J usage is TRBJ2-7, with D tentatively TRBD1 (5 bases). The CDR3 is 13 residues long. Trimming cost V 1 base and J 3 bases, with 7 bases left between them. Germline V lookup: CDR1 SEHNR, CDR2 FQNEAQ (reference sequence).

The rearrangement links TRBV6-1 to TRBJ1-1, with TRBD1 as a possible D gene (5 bases). V was pared by 2 bases and J by 0 bases, with 13 bases between. CDR3 length equals 16 residues. Germline V gives CDR1 MNHNS, CDR2 SASEGT. The CDR3 here is CASSELDDRLNTEAFF. CDR3 coding DNA: TGTGCCAGCAGTGAACTCGATGACAGATTGAACACTGAAGCTTTCTTT.

The rearrangement joins TRBV14 to TRBJ1-5, with 8 positions matching TRBD1. Germline loops: CDR1 SGHDN, CDR2 FVKESK. The CDR3 has 14 residues. The junction had 9 bases not matched to a gene; V was cut back by 9 bases and J by 5 bases. CDR3 in DNA: TGTGCCAGTCCGGGACAGGAGAGCTATCAGCCCCAGCATTTT. It translates to CASPGQESYQPQHF. Full variable domain (outside the CDR3, taken from reference TRBV14 and TRBJ1-5): EAGVTQFPSHSVIEKGQTVTLRCDPISGHDNLYWYRRVMGKEIKFLLHFVKESKQDESGMPNNRFLAERTGGTYSTLKVQPAELEDSGVYFCASPGQESYQPQHFGDGTRLSIL.

This clone was seen a handful of times. The chain uses TRBV19 and TRBJ2-7, with 9 bases matching TRBD1. CDR3 length: 15 amino acids. J lost 4 bases, V lost 2 bases, and 6 bases had no gene match. CDR1 is LNHDA and CDR2 is SQIVND in the germline V gene (reference sequence). Here the CDR3 reads CASSISTGGAYEQYF. The CDR3 DNA reads TGTGCCAGTAGTATATCTACAGGGGGCGCGTACGAGCAGTACTTC.

The chain couples TRBV28 to TRBJ2-7; 12 nucleotides agree with TRBD1. Germline loops: CDR1 MDHEN, CDR2 SYDVKM. The CDR3 sequence is 15 residues long. The V segment lost 8 bases and the J segment 7 bases; nucleotides outside the gene matches: 12. As DNA, the CDR3 is TGTGCCAGCGGATACACGGGACAGGGGGCGAGGGAGCAGTACTTC. Its protein is CASGYTGQGAREQYF.

The genes are TRBV7-9 and TRBJ1-4; possible D gene TRBD1, 5 bases. The CDR3 is made up of 15 amino acids. The germline V gene has CDR1 SEHNR and CDR2 FQNEAQ (reference sequence). V was clipped by 5 bases and J by 4 bases, with 14 bases between them. For the CDR3, the DNA is TGTGCCAGCAGCATTGCGATGGGGGGTAATGAAAAACTGTTTTTT. It translates to CASSIAMGGNEKLFF.

This chain uses TRBV4-3 with TRBJ2-2; 8 nucleotides agree with TRBD1. V lost 3 bases, J lost 4 bases, and 10 bases stayed unmatched. CDR1 and CDR2 (germline): LGHNA, YSLEER. The CDR3 spans 17 residues. The CDR3 nucleotides read TGCGCCAGCAGCCACCCTAGGACAGGGTCCGTCACCGGGGAGCTGTTTTTT. Protein product: CASSHPRTGSVTGELFF.

The chain employs TRBV19 and TRBJ1-2; D is unresolved. CDR1 and CDR2 (germline): LNHDA, SQIVND (reference sequence). The V gene lost 9 bases and the J gene lost 4 bases, with 12 bases spanning the gap. The CDR3 covers 12 residues. DNA for the CDR3: TGTGCCAGCAAGAGGGATATCTATGGCTACACCTTC. This encodes CASKRDIYGYTF.

The V call is TRBV19, the J call TRBJ2-2; 14 positions agree with TRBD2. The CDR3 runs 18 residues. The germline V gene has CDR1 LNHDA and CDR2 SQIVND (reference sequence). Losses at the gene ends were 3 bases for V and 4 bases for J; bases not matched to a gene: 7. CDR3 bases: TGTGCCAGTAGTATTCGACGACTAGCGGGAGGGGGCACCGGGGAGCTGTTTTTT. It codes for CASSIRRLAGGGTGELFF.

V gene TRBV10-1 combines with J gene TRBJ2-1, with 7 bases that match TRBD2. Trimming cost V 6 bases and J 4 bases; bases outside gene matches: 12. Germline lookup yields CDR1 WNHNN and CDR2 SYGVQD (reference sequence). CDR3 length: 16 amino acids. The CDR3: CASSAKTSSRYNEQFF. For the CDR3, the DNA is TGCGCCAGCAGCGCAAAGACTAGCAGCAGGTACAATGAGCAGTTCTTC.

The chain links TRBV5-4 to TRBJ2-4; TRBD2 aligns across 14 bases. The germline gives CDR1 SGHNT, CDR2 YYREEE (reference sequence). The CDR3 length is 19 residues. V was pared by 1 base and J by 1 base, with 7 bases of the junction left unmatched. The CDR3 region is CASSLRTSGGRWAKNIQYF. The CDR3 coding sequence is TGTGCCAGCAGCTTGCGGACTAGCGGGGGGCGTTGGGCCAAAAACATTCAGTACTTC.

This clone appeared once. This chain links TRBV2 with TRBJ1-4; 10 bases agree with TRBD1. This CDR3 is built from 14 residues. Losses at the gene ends were 4 bases for V and 10 bases for J; bases not matched to a gene: 6. Germline assignment: CDR1 SNHLY and CDR2 FYNNEI. The DNA for the CDR3 is TGTGCCAGCAGTGGGGACAGGGGAATTGGAAAACTGTTTTTT. It specifies CASSGDRGIGKLFF.